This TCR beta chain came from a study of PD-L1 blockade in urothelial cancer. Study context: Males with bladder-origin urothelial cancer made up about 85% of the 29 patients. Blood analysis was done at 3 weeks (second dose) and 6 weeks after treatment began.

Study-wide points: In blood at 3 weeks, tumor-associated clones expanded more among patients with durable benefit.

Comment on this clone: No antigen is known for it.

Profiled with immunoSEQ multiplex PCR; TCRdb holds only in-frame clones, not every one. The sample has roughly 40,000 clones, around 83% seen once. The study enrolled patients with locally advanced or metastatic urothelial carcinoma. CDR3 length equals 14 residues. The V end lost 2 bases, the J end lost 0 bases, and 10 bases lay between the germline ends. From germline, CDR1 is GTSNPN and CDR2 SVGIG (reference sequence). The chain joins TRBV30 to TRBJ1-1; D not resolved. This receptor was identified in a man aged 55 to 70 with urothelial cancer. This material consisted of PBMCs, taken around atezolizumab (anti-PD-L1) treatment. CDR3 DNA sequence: TGTGCCTGGAGTATGGACTTTCTGAACACTGAAGCTTTCTTT. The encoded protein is CAWSMDFLNTEAFF.